What follows are 29 T cell receptor beta chains derived from one specimen sequenced in a study of blood T cells in healthy people across ages (dated by TCRdb to the mid-2010s). The library was obtained by 5' RACE. Sequenced on an Illumina HiSeq 2500. The second PCR ran for roughly 6 to 11 cycles and used a J-beta primer mix along with a sample-barcoded 5' primer. TCRdb reanalyzed the raw reads on its own, using fastp at Q25 for trimming and MiXCR for clone calling, and kept in-frame beta chains. Duplicate CDR3 protein sequences are folded into a single record with the most common DNA and genes. The sample includes over 950,000 distinct CDR3 sequences, with 35% to 45% observed a single time. The ten largest clones capture roughly 14% of the sample. Sequencing used blood. The receptors originated from a young man in good health.

The V gene is TRBV7-9, the J gene TRBJ2-3; D might be TRBD2 (5 bases). V dropped 2 bases and J dropped 1 base, with 19 bases sitting between them. The CDR3 is made up of 18 amino acids. CDR1 is SEHNR, CDR2 FQNEAQ, per germline (reference sequence). As DNA, the CDR3 is TGTGCCAGCAGCTTACCACGGTCAGCGGAACTTCGCACAGATACGCAGTATTTT. This encodes CASSLPRSAELRTDTQYF.

This clonotype was observed once. The V gene is TRBV7-8, the J gene TRBJ1-5, with a possible D match to TRBD1 (6 bases). V dropped 5 bases and J dropped 4 bases, with 15 bases sitting between them. Germline V gene sequence: CDR1 SGHVS, CDR2 FQNEAQ. This CDR3 region has 15 residues. In DNA form, the CDR3 reads TGTGCCAGCAGCCTACGGGGGGCTCGAAATCAGCCCCAGCATTTT. Protein product: CASSLRGARNQPQHF.

This clonotype was seen just once. The V and J genes are TRBV7-2 and TRBJ2-7; 10 nucleotides align to TRBD1. The V and J ends lost 3 bases and 7 bases, in that order; junction bases with no gene match: 12. CDR3 length: 16 amino acids. Germline V CDR1 and CDR2: SGHTA, FQGNSA. The DNA for the CDR3 is TGTGCCAGCAGCTTCCCCGACAGGGGGCGTATTCATGAGCAGTACTTC. Translated: CASSFPDRGRIHEQYF. The full variable domain, its missing parts supplied by reference TRBV7-2 and TRBJ2-7, is GAGVSQSPSNKVTEKGKDVELRCDPISGHTALYWYRQSLGQGLEFLIYFQGNSAPDKSGLPSDRFSAERTGGSVSTLTIQRTQQEDSAVYLCASSFPDRGRIHEQYFGPGTRLTVT.

This clonotype was seen many times. The chain is built from TRBV29-1 and TRBJ2-1, with D tentatively TRBD1 (6 bases). Per the germline V gene, CDR1 is SQVTM and CDR2 is ANQGSEA. V was trimmed by 5 bases and J by 0 bases, leaving 8 bases between them. This CDR3 has 13 amino acids. CDR3 in DNA: TGCAGCGTTACAGGGAGCTCCTACAATGAGCAGTTCTTC. As protein: CSVTGSSYNEQFF.

The gene calls are TRBV9 and TRBJ2-7, with TRBD1 identical over 7 bases. The junction had 5 bases not matched to a gene; V was cut back by 3 bases and J by 2 bases. The CDR3 is made up of 14 amino acids. Germline CDR1 reads SGDLS; CDR2 reads YYNGEE. The DNA for the CDR3 is TGTGCCAGCAGCGGACGGGACAGCACCTACGAGCAGTACTTC. It specifies CASSGRDSTYEQYF.

V and J are TRBV27 and TRBJ1-5; TRBD1 might be the D (5 bases). The CDR3 covers 14 residues. Trimming removed 0 bases at V and 7 bases at J, with 10 bases between. CDR1 is MNHEY, CDR2 SMNVEV, per germline (reference sequence). Here the CDR3 reads CASSLSRDGQPQHF. The CDR3 DNA follows: TGTGCCAGCAGTTTATCCAGGGATGGACAGCCCCAGCATTTT.

As concerns this clonotype: This may arise from a read error, as a much more abundant clone is one base away. This rearrangement joins TRBV20-1 to TRBJ2-7; TRBD1 aligns across 7 bases. Germline V gives CDR1 DFQATT, CDR2 SNEGSKA (reference sequence). The CDR3 totals 14 residues. V gave up 8 bases and J gave up 0 bases; unmatched junction bases: 10. In DNA, the CDR3 is TGCAGTACTACCACAGGGGAAGGCTCCTACGAGCAGTACTTC. Residues: CSTTTGEGSYEQYF.

V usage is TRBV25-1 and J usage is TRBJ1-5; TRBD1 matches 11 bases. J was trimmed by 6 bases and V by 8 bases; bases with no gene match: 3. CDR3 length: 13 residues. Germline CDR1 reads MGHDK; CDR2 reads SYGVNS. The CDR3: CASGQGAGQPQHF. The CDR3 coding sequence is TGTGCCAGCGGACAGGGGGCCGGTCAGCCCCAGCATTTT.

The chain has TRBV21-1 and TRBJ2-5. TRBV21-1 is deemed a pseudogene. CDR3 length: 11 amino acids. This CDR3 is CASSKGPREYF. DNA for the CDR3: TGTGCCAGCAGCAAAGGCCCACGTGAGTACTTC.

The sample holds a few counts of this clonotype. The chain carries TRBV5-1 and TRBJ1-5, with D possibly being TRBD1 (5 bases). Germline values: CDR1 SGHRS, CDR2 YFSETQ. CDR3 length: 16 amino acids. V was clipped by 4 bases and J by 1 base, with 15 bases between them. The CDR3: CASSGGTGDSNQPQHF. The CDR3 nucleotides are TGCGCCAGCAGCGGCGGGACGGGGGACAGCAATCAGCCCCAGCATTTT.

V is TRBV7-9 and J is TRBJ2-5; D remains unclear. Near its end, the DNA agrees better with TRBJ2-4, so the J call may be wrong. Germline-derived CDR1 and CDR2 are SEHNR and FQNEAQ (reference sequence). The CDR3 length is 12 residues. The CDR3, as DNA: TGTGCCAGCAGCCCGGGCCAAAACATTCAGTACTTC. Protein product: CASSPGQNIQYF.

The rearrangement uses TRBV24-1 and TRBJ2-7, with D perhaps TRBD1 (6 bases). This CDR3 has 14 residues. Trimming removed 7 bases from V and 3 bases from J, with 15 bases in between. Per germline, CDR1 KGHDR and CDR2 SFDVKD. CDR3 DNA: TGTGCCACCAGGCCCGGACAGCCTAGCTACGAGCAGTACTTC. Translated: CATRPGQPSYEQYF.

The chain joins TRBV20-1 to TRBJ1-5, with 7 positions matching TRBD1. Germline trimming cut 3 bases from V and 6 bases from J; bases unmatched to any gene: 11. Germline lookup yields CDR1 DFQATT and CDR2 SNEGSKA (reference sequence). The CDR3 covers 15 residues. The CDR3 nucleotides are TGCAGTGCTAGTGACAGGGTAGTAAGTGGTCAGCCCCAGCATTTT. Residues: CSASDRVVSGQPQHF.

This clonotype was seen a few times. The gene calls are TRBV12-3 or TRBV12-4 and TRBJ2-3, with TRBD2 identical over 8 bases. The J segment lost 4 bases and the V segment lost 6 bases, leaving 12 bases of the junction unmatched. The CDR3 length is 16 residues. The CDR3 spells CASSNLRTGGADTQYF. The CDR3 DNA follows: TGTGCCAGCAGCAACCTACGGACGGGAGGGGCAGATACGCAGTATTTT.

CDR3 residues: CASSYSGAHEQYF. CDR3 in DNA: TGTGCCAGCAGTTACTCGGGTGCCCACGAGCAGTACTTC. V is TRBV6-5 and J is TRBJ2-7; D is ambiguous. The V and J ends lost 0 bases and 5 bases respectively, with 8 bases between them. Germline V gene lookup returns CDR1 MNHEY and CDR2 SVGAGI. This CDR3 has 13 amino acids.

The chain joins TRBV28 to TRBJ2-5, with TRBD2 matching over 9 bases. The CDR3 has 17 amino acids. Germline V gives CDR1 MDHEN, CDR2 SYDVKM. Trimming cost V 3 bases and J 3 bases; bases outside gene matches: 11. The CDR3 loop reads CASSFGGGGAVEETQYF. CDR3 in DNA: TGTGCCAGCAGTTTCGGGGGCGGGGGGGCCGTAGAAGAGACCCAGTACTTC.

V and J are TRBV5-1 and TRBJ1-1; 8 nucleotides agree with TRBD1. The junction had 6 bases not matched to a gene; V was cut back by 4 bases and J by 1 base. CDR1 is SGHRS, CDR2 YFSETQ, per germline. The CDR3 totals 15 residues. CDR3 DNA: TGCGCCAGCAGCAGGACAGGGTCCGAGAACACTGAAGCTTTCTTT. It specifies CASSRTGSENTEAFF.

There are a few counts of this clonotype. The V and J genes are TRBV20-1 and TRBJ2-5; no definite D call. V was cut by 3 bases and J by 2 bases, with 10 bases left in between. In germline, CDR1 is DFQATT, CDR2 SNEGSKA (reference sequence). The CDR3 is 13 amino acids. The CDR3 DNA reads as TGCAGTGCTAGTGTCCTGGGGCAAGAGACCCAGTACTTC. This sequence encodes CSASVLGQETQYF.

Of note for this clonotype: At one end the junction does not follow the germline gene, possibly because of a read error. The chain recombines TRBV5-1 with TRBJ2-1; 9 bases are shared with TRBD1. Germline V gene sequence: CDR1 SGHRS, CDR2 YFSETQ. This CDR3 is 19 amino acids long. This chain's CDR3 is CASRAERGTGLSQYNEQFF. In nucleotides, the CDR3 is TGTGCCAGCAGAGCTGAGCGCGGGACAGGGTTATCTCAATACAATGAGCAGTTCTTC. Full variable domain (missing parts from reference TRBV5-1 and TRBJ2-1): KAGVTQTPRYLIKTRGQQVTLSCSPISGHRSVSWYQQTPGQGLQFLFEYFSETQRNKGNFPGRFSGRQFSNSRSEMNVSTLELGDSALYLCASRAERGTGLSQYNEQFFGPGTRLTVL.

V gene TRBV3-1 combines with J gene TRBJ1-2; D may be TRBD1 (5 bases). Germline V gene lookup returns CDR1 LGHDT and CDR2 YNNKEL (reference sequence). The CDR3 contains 14 residues. Trimming cost V 4 bases and J 8 bases, with 17 bases left between them. The DNA of the CDR3 is TGTGCCAGCAGCCTTTCCTTTAACCAGGGAGGCTACACCTTC. Protein product: CASSLSFNQGGYTF.

The chain combines TRBV20-1 with TRBJ1-3; no reliable D call. The V end lost 1 base, the J end lost 12 bases, and 16 bases lay between the germline ends. This CDR3 spans 13 amino acids. Per germline, CDR1 DFQATT and CDR2 SNEGSKA (reference sequence). The CDR3 sequence is CSARGSLSGDIYF. The CDR3 DNA follows: TGCAGTGCTAGAGGGTCTTTAAGTGGAGACATATATTTT.

The rearrangement joins TRBV20-1 to TRBJ2-1; D may be TRBD2 (6 bases). The assigned J gene may be wrong: the sequence end matches TRBJ2-7 better. This CDR3 has 14 residues. CDR1 is DFQATT, CDR2 SNEGSKA, per germline (reference sequence). CDR3 loop: CSARSGDSYNEQYF. The CDR3 DNA reads TGCAGTGCCCGTAGCGGAGACTCCTACAATGAGCAGTACTTC.

This chain joins TRBV12-3 or TRBV12-4 and TRBJ2-1; D is unresolved. The germline V and J ends were trimmed by 4 bases and 2 bases, with 15 bases remaining between them. CDR3 length: 16 residues. Here the CDR3 DNA reads TGTGCCAGCAGTTCACCGGAAAAATACACCTACAATGAGCAGTTCTTC. Amino acids: CASSSPEKYTYNEQFF.

The chain combines TRBV4-3 with TRBJ1-1; 10 bases are shared with TRBD1. With V trimmed by 4 bases and J by 4 bases, 9 bases remained unmatched. Germline V gene sequence: CDR1 LGHNA, CDR2 YSLEER. The length of the CDR3 is 16 residues. The CDR3 bases are TGCGCCAGCAGCCGAGGGACAGGGGTTTCCGGCACTGAAGCTTTCTTT. Its translation is CASSRGTGVSGTEAFF.

There are a few counts of this clonotype. The rearrangement uses TRBV12-3 or TRBV12-4 and TRBJ2-5; D possibly corresponds to TRBD2 (5 bases). V lost 5 bases to trimming and J lost 4 bases, with 11 bases between them. The length of the CDR3 is 13 residues. The CDR3 here is CASSPDGGETQYF. The CDR3 DNA sequence: TGTGCCAGCAGTCCGGACGGAGGAGAGACCCAGTACTTC.

This clonotype was detected many times. This chain connects TRBV20-1 to TRBJ1-2; unclear D gene. Germline CDR1 DFQATT, CDR2 SNEGSKA (reference sequence). V gave up 0 bases and J gave up 4 bases, with 6 bases separating them. The CDR3 is 12 amino acids. CDR3 sequence (DNA): TGCAGTGCTAGAGATGGGGTCTATGGCTACACCTTC. Translating it yields CSARDGVYGYTF.

This clonotype has a handful of counts. CDR3 coding DNA: TGTGCCAGCATGGGGGTCAGGGACTCCTACAATGAGCAGTTCTTC. It yields the protein CASMGVRDSYNEQFF. V and J are TRBV6-2 or TRBV6-3 and TRBJ2-1; the D gene could be TRBD1 or TRBD2 (5 bases each). V shed 7 bases and J shed 0 bases, with 13 bases lying between them. CDR3 size: 15 residues. Germline V gene lookup returns CDR1 MNHEY and CDR2 SVGEGT.

The chain uses TRBV7-9 and TRBJ2-4; D unresolved. Trimming took off 2 bases at V and 8 bases at J, with 19 bases between the two ends. CDR1 SEHNR and CDR2 FQNEAQ come from the germline V gene (reference sequence). The CDR3 contains 16 residues. The chain's CDR3 is CASSLPHGPGGDIQYF. The CDR3 coding sequence is TGTGCCAGCAGCTTACCTCATGGTCCAGGTGGGGACATTCAGTACTTC. Together with reference TRBV7-9 and TRBJ2-4, the CDR3 gives the full variable domain: DTGVSQNPRHKITKRGQNVTFRCDPISEHNRLYWYRQTLGQGPEFLTYFQNEAQLEKSRLLSDRFSAERPKGSFSTLEIQRTEQGDSAMYLCASSLPHGPGGDIQYFGAGTRLSVL.

This clonotype came up a few times. The chain carries TRBV20-1 and TRBJ2-4; no definite D call. The DNA end lines up better with TRBJ2-7; the J call may be wrong. This CDR3 comprises 11 residues. CDR1 is DFQATT, CDR2 SNEGSKA, per germline (reference sequence). CDR3 DNA: TGCAGTGCTAGTCGCACATACGAGCAGTACTTC. The encoded protein is CSASRTYEQYF.